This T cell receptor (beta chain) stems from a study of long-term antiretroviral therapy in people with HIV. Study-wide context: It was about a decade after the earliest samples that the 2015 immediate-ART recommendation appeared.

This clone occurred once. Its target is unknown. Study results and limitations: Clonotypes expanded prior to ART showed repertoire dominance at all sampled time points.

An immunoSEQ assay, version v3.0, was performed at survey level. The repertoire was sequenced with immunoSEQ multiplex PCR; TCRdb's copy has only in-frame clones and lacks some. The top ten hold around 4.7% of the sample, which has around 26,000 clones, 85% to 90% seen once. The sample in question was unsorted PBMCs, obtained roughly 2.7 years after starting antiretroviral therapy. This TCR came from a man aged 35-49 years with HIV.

The CDR3 here is CASSVEDGGTEAFF. The DNA for the CDR3 is TGTGCCAGCAGCGTAGAAGACGGGGGTACTGAAGCTTTCTTT. V is TRBV9 and J is TRBJ1-1; tentatively, D is TRBD1 (5 bases). Germline loops: CDR1 SGDLS, CDR2 YYNGEE. This CDR3 has 14 residues. The germline V and J ends were trimmed by 0 bases and 5 bases, with 11 bases remaining between them.